Below, 32 T cell receptor beta chains from the same sample are listed, as sequenced in a study of CD8+ T cells in alopecia areata. Using CD4, CD8alpha, NKG2D, NKG2ACE and other markers, pooled cutaneous lymph node cells were sorted. After isolation, RNA underwent reverse transcription to generate cDNA as the sequencing template. The data were produced by immunoSEQ multiplex PCR, yet TCRdb's version contains in-frame clones alone and is incomplete. The table lists about 270,000 clones, no singletons, with 1.2% in the top ten. Sequenced sample: CD4+ T cells sorted from a lymph node. These TCRs come from a C3H/HeJ mouse with alopecia areata. The MHC haplotype of this mouse line is H2-k.

Concerning this clone: Gene labels here are mouse ones. The DNA ends 4 residues before the CDR3 does, and the rest of the CDR3 is filled in from the germline J gene. This chain uses TRBV1 with TRBJ1-2; 9 bases match TRBD1. V gave up 3 bases and J gave up 3 bases; unmatched junction bases: 5. CDR1 and CDR2 from the germline V gene are NSQYPW and LRSPGD (reference sequence). The CDR3 has 15 amino acids. The CDR3 region is CTCSARDREDSDYTF. The CDR3 bases that were read are TGCACCTGCAGTGCCCGGGACAGGGAGGACTCC.

This clone was observed a few times. Germline and genes here are mouse. Read coverage stops 4 residues before the CDR3 terminus; the germline J gene supplies the remainder. Other DNA sequences in the same sample also yield this CDR3. J is TRBJ1-1 and V is TRBV13-2; TRBD1 matches 8 bases. Germline lookup yields CDR1 NNHNN and CDR2 SYGAGS (reference sequence). V lost 5 bases, J lost 4 bases, and 4 bases stayed unmatched. There are 13 residues in the CDR3. The CDR3 region is CASGTGEGTEVFF. The part of the CDR3 DNA that was read is TGTGCCAGCGGGACAGGGGAAGGCACA.

In this sample, this clone turned up a few times. These gene names are mouse names. The read comes to an end 4 residues before the CDR3 does, leaving the germline J gene to fill in the end. The gene calls are TRBV13-3 and TRBJ2-1, with 10 bases matching TRBD1. Germline CDR1 is NNHDY and CDR2 is SYVADS. V shed 4 bases and J 1 base; nucleotides not matched to a gene: 5. CDR3 length: 16 amino acids. The CDR3 region is CASSPRDRGNYAEQFF. The sequenced CDR3 bases are TGTGCCAGCAGTCCCCGGGACAGGGGAAACTATGCT.

This clone turned up a few times. The gene names here belong to mouse. The read is 4 residues too short to cover the CDR3 end, so that end is filled in from the germline J gene. Other DNA sequences in the same sample also yield this CDR3. V and J are TRBV19 and TRBJ2-2; 9 bases line up with TRBD2. Trimming removed 5 bases from V and 1 base from J; junction bases left unmatched: 6. The CDR3 consists of 16 residues. Germline V CDR1 and CDR2: FNHDT, SITEND (reference sequence). The part of the CDR3 DNA that was read is TGTGCCAGCAGCCAACTGGGGGGCCAAAACACCGGG. It translates to CASSQLGGQNTG. The entire CDR3 sequence reads CASSQLGGQNTGQLYF.

This clone has just a few counts. Gene names denote mouse genes. The observed sequence ends 4 residues before the CDR3 terminus, with the missing tail filled in from the germline J gene. This chain links TRBV1 with TRBJ2-3, with D possibly matching TRBD1 (5 bases). V was cut by 5 bases and J by 0 bases, with 12 bases left in between. CDR3 length: 15 residues. Germline CDR1 reads NSQYPW; CDR2 reads LRSPGD (reference sequence). CDR3 DNA, as far as it was read: TGCACCTGCAGTACCCGGACAACTAGTGCAGAA. It codes for CTCSTRTTSAE. The full CDR3 protein is CTCSTRTTSAETLYF.

About this clone: Gene names follow the mouse nomenclature. The read ends 4 residues shy of where the CDR3 ends; the end is completed using the germline J gene. This chain connects TRBV5 to TRBJ2-7; 8 nucleotides line up with TRBD1. Per germline, CDR1 LGHNA and CDR2 YNLKQL (reference sequence). V dropped 4 bases and J dropped 3; count of bases not matched to a gene: 2. The CDR3 totals 13 residues. The CDR3 is CASSPGQVYEQYF. The DNA read from the CDR3 is TGTGCCAGCAGCCCGGGACAGGTCTAT.

Of note for this clone: Each gene name is a mouse one. The read terminates 3 residues ahead of where the CDR3 ends, so the germline J gene completes it. The rearrangement joins TRBV13-3 to TRBJ1-6; D is possibly TRBD1 (6 bases). TRBJ1-6 is filed as an ORF, its function uncertain. The CDR3 covers 15 residues. Looked up from germline, CDR1 is NNHDY and CDR2 is SYVADS. Trimming left V 3 bases short and J 4 bases short, with 11 bases between. The CDR3 here is CASSGGTTYNSPLYF. The covered CDR3 bases are TGTGCCAGCAGTGGGGGGACAACGTATAATTCGCCC.

This clone was counted between two and nine times. Gene names and germline match the mouse. Coverage ceases 3 residues before the CDR3 finishes, and the germline J gene fills in the end. The chain is built from TRBV19 and TRBJ1-6; a weak D match, TRBD1 (6 bases). TRBJ1-6 is placed among ORFs of uncertain function. CDR3 size: 14 residues. Trimming stripped 3 bases from V and 5 bases from J, with 9 bases between. The V gene's germline CDR1 is FNHDT and CDR2 SITEND (reference sequence). The CDR3 sequence is CASSTGQNNSPLYF. The DNA read from the CDR3 is TGTGCCAGCAGTACGGGACAAAATAATTCGCCC.

A word on this clone: Any gene name here is a mouse gene name. This chain's CDR3 is CASSLTGLDSDYTF. The covered CDR3 bases are TGTGCCAGCTCTCTCACAGGGCTGGACTCC. This rearrangement joins TRBV12-1 to TRBJ1-2; maybe TRBD1 (6 bases). The read ends 4 residues before the CDR3 terminus; that terminus is restored from the germline J gene. The V gene's germline CDR1 is SGHSN and CDR2 HYEKVE. This CDR3 has 14 amino acids. Trimming shortened V by 0 bases and J by 3 bases, and 10 bases separated the two germline ends.

In the case of this clone: Gene names are the mouse ones. The CDR3 goes on 4 residues after the read ends, and that part is filled in from the germline J gene. The V gene is TRBV31, the J gene TRBJ2-1; 13 positions match TRBD2. The CDR3 runs to 16 residues. CDR1 and CDR2 from the germline V gene are GKSSPN and SITVG. The CDR3 DNA, read in part, is TGTGCCTGGAGCCACTCCGGGACTGGGGGGGAGGCT. This encodes CAWSHSGTGGEA. The complete CDR3 sequence is CAWSHSGTGGEAEQFF.

As for this clone: Any gene name here is a mouse gene name. The CDR3 end falls 4 residues outside the read, so it is completed with the germline J gene. The rearrangement joins TRBV5 to TRBJ2-2; possible D gene TRBD2, 5 bases. The germline V and J ends were trimmed by 2 bases and 1 base, with 8 bases remaining between them. Germline assignment: CDR1 LGHNA and CDR2 YNLKQL (reference sequence). The CDR3 extends over 15 amino acids. The CDR3 loop is CASSQSGRNTGQLYF. CDR3 DNA (partial): TGTGCCAGCAGCCAATCTGGGCGAAACACCGGG.

Of note for this clone: All gene names here are mouse names. The DNA ends 4 residues before the CDR3 does, and the rest of the CDR3 is filled in from the germline J gene. Within the sample, other DNA sequences also encode this same CDR3. The chain has TRBV13-3 and TRBJ1-1; a weak D match, TRBD1 (5 bases). With 4 bases removed from V and 1 base from J, the gap between germline ends came to 8 bases. The CDR3 runs 13 residues. The germline V gene has CDR1 NNHDY and CDR2 SYVADS. Here the CDR3 reads CASSLDRNTEVFF. The CDR3 bases that were read are TGTGCCAGCAGTCTCGACAGAAACACA.

To note about this clone: Gene names and germline refer to mouse. The CDR3 is cut off 4 residues early in the read; its end comes from the germline J gene. V gene TRBV17 combines with J gene TRBJ2-1; D remains unclear. CDR3 length equals 14 residues. The V gene's germline CDR1 is MNHDT and CDR2 YYDKIL. The V end lost 6 bases, the J end lost 0 bases, and 9 bases lay between the germline ends. The covered CDR3 bases are TGTGCTAGCAGGCTACAGTATAACTATGCT. It codes for CASRLQYNYA. The whole CDR3 region reads CASRLQYNYAEQFF.

This clone was seen a handful of times. The gene symbols are mouse symbols. The read ends 4 residues early relative to the CDR3; the germline J gene fills the gap. This chain joins TRBV1 and TRBJ2-1, with 9 bases fitting TRBD1. Germline assignment: CDR1 NSQYPW and CDR2 LRSPGD (reference sequence). The CDR3 totals 14 residues. Unmatched junction bases numbered 3, after V lost 6 bases and J lost 3 bases. Incomplete CDR3 DNA: TGCACCTGCAGGGGGGACAGGGCCTATGCT. This encodes CTCRGDRAYA. The complete CDR3 protein is CTCRGDRAYAEQFF.

This clone showed up just a few times. The gene symbols are mouse symbols. With the read ending 4 residues before the CDR3 end, the germline J gene is used to fill in that end. The chain combines TRBV1 with TRBJ2-1, with 7 bases aligning to TRBD1. The CDR3 runs to 15 residues. J lost 3 bases, V lost 0 bases, and 2 bases had no gene match. Germline assignment: CDR1 NSQYPW and CDR2 LRSPGD (reference sequence). CDR3: CTCSAEGQLYAEQFF. The CDR3 DNA, read in part, is TGCACCTGCAGTGCAGAGGGACAGCTCTATGCT.

This clone was found many times. Gene and germline names: mouse. CDR3: CASSQDRDNSDYTF. The CDR3 bases that were read are TGTGCCAGCAGCCAAGACAGGGATAACTCC. The chain combines TRBV5 with TRBJ1-2; TRBD1 might be the D (5 bases). With the read ending 4 residues before the CDR3 end, the germline J gene is used to fill in that end. Between the trimmed V and J ends, which lost 0 bases and 2 bases, there was a span of 7 bases. The CDR3 has 14 residues. Germline CDR1 reads LGHNA; CDR2 reads YNLKQL (reference sequence).

This clone was seen a handful of times. Gene names refer to mouse genes. Coverage ceases 4 residues before the CDR3 finishes, and the germline J gene fills in the end. The V and J genes are TRBV19 and TRBJ2-5, with 9 nucleotides matching TRBD1. Germline-derived CDR1 and CDR2 are FNHDT and SITEND (reference sequence). The CDR3 has 13 amino acids. The CDR3 sequence: CASTRDRDDTQYF. The sequenced CDR3 bases are TGTGCCAGCACTCGGGACAGGGATGAC. The entire variable domain, with the rest obtained from reference TRBV19 and TRBJ2-5, is as follows: GGIITQTPKFLIGQEGQKLTLKCQQNFNHDTMYWYRQDSGKGLRLIYYSITENDLQKGDLSEGYDASREKKSSFSLTVTSAQKNEMAVFLCASTRDRDDTQYFGPGTRLLVL.

Turning to this clone: Genes and germline come from the mouse. The sequence runs out 4 residues before the end of the CDR3; the remainder is reconstructed from the germline J gene. The J gene is TRBJ1-1, the V gene TRBV1, with D tentatively TRBD1 (6 bases). The germline CDR1 and CDR2 sequences are NSQYPW and LRSPGD (reference sequence). The CDR3 spans 13 residues. Partial CDR3 DNA: TGCACCTGCAGTCGACTGGGGGGGCGA. The encoded protein is CTCSRLGGR. The whole CDR3 protein is CTCSRLGGREVFF.

Comment on this clone: Gene names refer to mouse genes. The CDR3 end is not reached by the read, which stops 4 residues before it; the germline J gene fills it in. The chain combines TRBV5 with TRBJ2-1; TRBD1 is a possible D gene (5 bases). In germline, CDR1 is LGHNA, CDR2 YNLKQL (reference sequence). This CDR3 is built from 15 residues. The V end was cut by 2 bases, the J end by 0 bases, with 8 bases between. The part of the CDR3 DNA that was read is TGTGCCAGCAGCCAATACAGGCTTAACTATGCT. This encodes CASSQYRLNYA. In full, the CDR3 is CASSQYRLNYAEQFF.

With regard to this clone: Genes and germline are mouse. The read terminates 4 residues ahead of where the CDR3 ends, so the germline J gene completes it. This rearrangement joins TRBV5 to TRBJ2-1; weak D call: TRBD2 (7 bases). Trimming removed 4 bases at V and 3 bases at J, with 13 bases between. The germline gives CDR1 LGHNA, CDR2 YNLKQL (reference sequence). CDR3 length: 15 amino acids. The CDR3 spells CASSLRGGVYAEQFF. CDR3 bases read: TGTGCCAGCAGCCTGAGGGGGGGGGTCTATGCT.

This clone was recorded a few times. Gene names are the mouse ones. Sequencing ends 4 residues short of the CDR3 end; the germline J gene provides the rest. Other DNA sequences in the same sample also yield this CDR3. The rearrangement uses TRBV13-1 and TRBJ2-5, with a tentative D call TRBD1 (5 bases). Germline CDR1 and CDR2: NSHNY and SYGAGN. This CDR3 has 13 residues. This CDR3 reads CASSDVRGDTQYF. CDR3 DNA, as far as it was read: TGTGCCAGCAGTGATGTGAGGGGAGAC.

Remarks on this clone: Gene names are the mouse ones. Read coverage stops 4 residues before the CDR3 terminus; the germline J gene supplies the remainder. Additional DNA sequences in this sample encode the identical CDR3. The chain couples TRBV13-2 to TRBJ2-4; TRBD2 matches at 8 bases. The CDR3 loop spans 15 amino acids. The J segment lost 3 bases and the V segment lost 0 bases, leaving 3 bases of the junction unmatched. CDR1 and CDR2 from the germline V gene are NNHNN and SYGAGS (reference sequence). CDR3 amino acids: CASGDAWGGQNTLYF. CDR3 DNA, as far as it was read: TGTGCCAGCGGTGATGCTTGGGGGGGACAAAAC.

Concerning this clone itself: Genes and germline are mouse. This sample also contains other DNA sequences that code for the same CDR3. CDR3 bases read: TGCACCTGCAGTGCAGATGGGACAGGCTAT. Translating it yields CTCSADGTGY. In full, the CDR3 reads CTCSADGTGYEQYF. J is TRBJ2-7 and V is TRBV1; 8 nucleotides match TRBD1. The read terminates 4 residues ahead of where the CDR3 ends, so the germline J gene completes it. After removal of 0 bases from V and 3 bases from J, the junction contained 1 base not matched to a gene. Germline V gene lookup returns CDR1 NSQYPW and CDR2 LRSPGD (reference sequence). The CDR3 covers 14 residues.

This clone was counted only a few times. Gene names follow the mouse nomenclature. The CDR3 end lies 4 residues beyond the end of the read and is filled in from the germline J gene. Within the sample, other DNA sequences also encode this same CDR3. This chain links TRBV19 with TRBJ1-2; maybe TRBD1 (5 bases). The CDR3 length is 14 residues. Germline CDR1 reads FNHDT; CDR2 reads SITEND (reference sequence). Trimming took off 5 bases at V and 0 bases at J, with 11 bases between the two ends. Here the CDR3 reads CASSPQGANSDYTF. The CDR3 DNA, read in part, is TGTGCCAGCAGCCCCCAGGGTGCAAACTCC. Complete variable domain (other parts from reference TRBV19 and TRBJ1-2): GGIITQTPKFLIGQEGQKLTLKCQQNFNHDTMYWYRQDSGKGLRLIYYSITENDLQKGDLSEGYDASREKKSSFSLTVTSAQKNEMAVFLCASSPQGANSDYTFGSGTRLLVI.

The table lists this clone with a few counts. Mouse names are used for the genes. The part of the CDR3 DNA that was read is TGTGCCAGCAGTGCCCCGACAGGGTAT. Translation: CASSAPTGY. The full CDR3 is CASSAPTGYEQYF. The chain employs TRBV13-1 and TRBJ2-7; the match to TRBD1 covers 7 bases. The observed sequence ends 4 residues before the CDR3 terminus, with the missing tail filled in from the germline J gene. The CDR3 length is 13 residues. The germline V gene encodes CDR1 NSHNY and CDR2 SYGAGN.

Points on this clone: The gene names given are mouse names. The identical CDR3 is also encoded by other nucleotide sequences in the sample. The covered CDR3 bases are TGTGCCAGCAGCCCCACTGGGGGGGCAAACACCGGG. Protein product: CASSPTGGANTG. The whole CDR3 region reads CASSPTGGANTGQLYF. This chain links TRBV5 with TRBJ2-2, with 10 nucleotides matching TRBD2. The read halts 4 residues ahead of the CDR3 end, with the missing end drawn from the germline J gene. Germline V CDR1 and CDR2: LGHNA, YNLKQL (reference sequence). Losses at the gene ends were 4 bases for V and 0 bases for J; bases not matched to a gene: 2. The CDR3 consists of 16 residues.

With respect to this clone: The gene symbols are mouse symbols. Read coverage stops 4 residues before the CDR3 terminus; the germline J gene supplies the remainder. The rearrangement joins TRBV13-1 to TRBJ1-2; 7 nucleotides agree with TRBD1. The germline V gene encodes CDR1 NSHNY and CDR2 SYGAGN. There are 12 residues in the CDR3. The CDR3 reads CASSYRGDDYTF. Partial CDR3 DNA: TGTGCCAGCAGTTACAGGGGTGAC.

The sample holds a few counts of this clone. The listed genes are named as in mouse. The read ends 3 residues early relative to the CDR3; the germline J gene fills the gap. The V gene is TRBV13-1, the J gene TRBJ1-3; D unclear. The V gene lost 1 base and the J gene lost 0 bases, with 5 bases spanning the gap. Germline V lookup: CDR1 NSHNY, CDR2 SYGAGN. CDR3 size: 14 residues. CDR3 DNA (partial): TGTGCCAGCAGTGATCACAGTTCTGGAAATACG. Translation gives CASSDHSSGNT. The CDR3 in full is CASSDHSSGNTLYF.

Comments on this clone: Any gene name here is a mouse gene name. The read ends 4 residues before the CDR3 terminus; that terminus is restored from the germline J gene. The V and J genes are TRBV17 and TRBJ2-3; 9 positions match TRBD1. This CDR3 comprises 14 residues. The germline V gene has CDR1 MNHDT and CDR2 YYDKIL. The covered CDR3 bases are TGTGCTAGCAGTAGAACAGGGGGCGGAGAA. It translates to CASSRTGGGE. The entire CDR3 is CASSRTGGGETLYF.

This clone was counted only a few times. Gene names are mouse gene names. The read halts 4 residues ahead of the CDR3 end, with the missing end drawn from the germline J gene. V gene TRBV13-3 combines with J gene TRBJ2-1; D possibly corresponds to TRBD1 (5 bases). V dropped 4 bases and J dropped 3 bases, with 8 bases sitting between them. CDR1 is NNHDY and CDR2 is SYVADS in the germline V gene. The CDR3 loop spans 13 amino acids. The CDR3 bases that were read are TGTGCCAGCAGTCACACAGGCTATGCT. This encodes CASSHTGYA. From start to end, the CDR3 is CASSHTGYAEQFF.

Note on this clone: Mouse germline and gene names are used. The observed sequence ends 4 residues before the CDR3 terminus, with the missing tail filled in from the germline J gene. Within the sample, other DNA sequences also encode this same CDR3. J is TRBJ2-2 and V is TRBV13-2; TRBD2 agrees at 7 bases. Trimming at V came to 5 bases and at J to 2 bases, leaving 0 bases not matched to a gene. Germline lookup yields CDR1 NNHNN and CDR2 SYGAGS (reference sequence). The CDR3 runs to 13 residues. The CDR3 sequence is CASGDWNTGQLYF. The sequenced part of the CDR3 DNA is TGTGCCAGCGGGGACTGGAACACCGGG.

A remark on this clone: The gene names here belong to mouse. The read ends 4 residues shy of where the CDR3 ends; the end is completed using the germline J gene. V usage is TRBV19 and J usage is TRBJ2-2; no clear D gene. Germline lookup yields CDR1 FNHDT and CDR2 SITEND (reference sequence). V shed 9 bases and J shed 0 bases, with 6 bases lying between them. The CDR3 has 12 residues. The CDR3 bases that were read are TGTGCCAAACAGTCAAACACCGGG. Amino acid sequence: CAKQSNTG. The full CDR3 reads CAKQSNTGQLYF.